The clone carrying this T cell receptor (beta chain) appeared once. What it binds is unknown. This entry comes from a study of shared clonotypes between healthy human individuals. Cells designated naive CD8 were CD45RO-negative and were positively selected for CCR7, with terminally differentiated effector memory CD45RA+ cells excluded. With 0 bases clipped from V and 5 bases from J, the junction kept 2 bases outside the gene matches. Germline CDR1 reads SGHRS; CDR2 reads YFSETQ. The CDR3 consists of 14 residues. General observations from the study: Among donors, sharing of clonotypes was expected to be affected by sequencing depth. The study sampled only blood, and tissue repertoires likely differ.

Sequencing was at deep level. Assay used: immunoSEQ multiplex PCR; TCRdb lists only in-frame clones, some missing. This sample has under 2,000,000 clones, with roughly 95% found just once. The sequencing sample was made of naive CD8+ T cells sorted from blood. The TCR was taken from a man younger than 35 in good health. This chain joins TRBV5-1 and TRBJ2-1, with 7 bases matching TRBD2. CDR3 protein: CASSLASGDNEQFF. The CDR3 DNA reads TGCGCCAGCAGCTTGGCTAGCGGAGACAATGAGCAGTTCTTC.